The present T cell receptor beta chain was sequenced within a study of T cell responses to AZD1222 COVID-19 vaccine. V was trimmed by 6 bases and J by 7 bases, leaving 12 bases between them. The germline gives CDR1 SEHNR, CDR2 FQNEAQ (reference sequence). The CDR3 has 12 residues. This clone was counted once. TCRdb's table, derived via immunoSEQ multiplex PCR, lists solely in-frame clones and lacks some. This sample carries approximately 140,000 clones, roughly nine tenths of them seen once, and the ten largest clones take less than 9.5%. The TCR was taken from an adult who received the AZD1222 COVID-19 vaccine. Sequenced material: peripheral blood, taken 28 days after the second AZD1222 dose. The chain uses TRBV7-9 and TRBJ1-2; a possible D gene is TRBD1 (5 bases). The chain's CDR3 is CASRDWDGGYTF. DNA for the CDR3: TGTGCCAGCAGGGATTGGGACGGTGGCTACACCTTC. Supplemented by reference TRBV7-9 and TRBJ1-2, the full variable domain reads DTGVSQNPRHKITKRGQNVTFRCDPISEHNRLYWYRQTLGQGPEFLTYFQNEAQLEKSRLLSDRFSAERPKGSFSTLEIQRTEQGDSAMYLCASRDWDGGYTFGSGTRLTVV.